This entry is about one T cell receptor beta chain. Its antigen remains unknown. Time point: week 47, end of study. What each vaccine dose contained was 300 ug of mutant IDH1 20-mer peptide, accompanied by topical imiquimod. This specimen belongs to a study of a mutant IDH1 vaccine in newly diagnosed glioma. Across the study: Held at week 35, visit V12 was the safety follow-up, and visit V13 followed at week 47.

This CDR3 is 13 amino acids long. CDR1 SGHTA and CDR2 FQGNSA come from the germline V gene. Trimming removed 5 bases from V and 1 base from J, with 8 bases in between. Study-wide results and limits: Vaccine-induced responses were seen in around 93% of patients, spanning several MHC alleles. Apparently, pseudoprogression bore no relation to changes among the top peripheral T cell clonotypes.

Sequencing used immunoSEQ multiplex PCR; TCRdb keeps in-frame clones, though not all of them. The sample yields tens of thousands of clones, 75% seen once. V and J are TRBV7-2 and TRBJ1-1; D remains ambiguous. The TCR was taken from a man between 40 and 49 years old with glioma. Sequences were derived from PBMCs, sampled from a glioma patient whose treatment included an IDH1 peptide vaccine. CDR3 nucleotides: TGTGCCAGCAGCCCCGGACGGAACACTGAAGCTTTCTTT. Amino acid sequence: CASSPGRNTEAFF.